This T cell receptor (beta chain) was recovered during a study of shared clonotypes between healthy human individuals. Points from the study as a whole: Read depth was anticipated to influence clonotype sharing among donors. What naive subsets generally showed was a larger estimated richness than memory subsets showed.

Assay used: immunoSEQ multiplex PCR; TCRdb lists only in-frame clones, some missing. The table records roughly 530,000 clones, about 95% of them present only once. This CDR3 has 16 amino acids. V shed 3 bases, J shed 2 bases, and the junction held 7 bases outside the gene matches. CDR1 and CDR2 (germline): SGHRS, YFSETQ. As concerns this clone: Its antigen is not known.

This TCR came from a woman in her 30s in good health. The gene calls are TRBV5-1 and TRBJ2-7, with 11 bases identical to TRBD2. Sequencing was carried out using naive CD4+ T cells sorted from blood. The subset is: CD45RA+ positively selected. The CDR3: CASSWALAGGPYEQYF. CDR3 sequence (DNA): TGCGCCAGCAGCTGGGCCTTAGCGGGAGGGCCCTACGAGCAGTACTTC. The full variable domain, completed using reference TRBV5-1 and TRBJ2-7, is KAGVTQTPRYLIKTRGQQVTLSCSPISGHRSVSWYQQTPGQGLQFLFEYFSETQRNKGNFPGRFSGRQFSNSRSEMNVSTLELGDSALYLCASSWALAGGPYEQYFGPGTRLTVT.